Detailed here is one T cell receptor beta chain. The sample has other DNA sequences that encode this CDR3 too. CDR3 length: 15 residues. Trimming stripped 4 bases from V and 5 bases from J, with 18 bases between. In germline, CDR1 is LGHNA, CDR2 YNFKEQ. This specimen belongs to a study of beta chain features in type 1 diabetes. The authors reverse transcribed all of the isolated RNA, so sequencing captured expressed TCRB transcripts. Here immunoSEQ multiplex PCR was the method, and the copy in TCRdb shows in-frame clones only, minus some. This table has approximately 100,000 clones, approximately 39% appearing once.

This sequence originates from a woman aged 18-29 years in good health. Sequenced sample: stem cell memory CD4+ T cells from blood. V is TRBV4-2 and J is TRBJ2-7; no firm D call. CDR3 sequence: CASSPPWAGSHEQYF. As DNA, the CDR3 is TGTGCCAGCAGCCCACCCTGGGCAGGAAGTCACGAGCAGTACTTC.